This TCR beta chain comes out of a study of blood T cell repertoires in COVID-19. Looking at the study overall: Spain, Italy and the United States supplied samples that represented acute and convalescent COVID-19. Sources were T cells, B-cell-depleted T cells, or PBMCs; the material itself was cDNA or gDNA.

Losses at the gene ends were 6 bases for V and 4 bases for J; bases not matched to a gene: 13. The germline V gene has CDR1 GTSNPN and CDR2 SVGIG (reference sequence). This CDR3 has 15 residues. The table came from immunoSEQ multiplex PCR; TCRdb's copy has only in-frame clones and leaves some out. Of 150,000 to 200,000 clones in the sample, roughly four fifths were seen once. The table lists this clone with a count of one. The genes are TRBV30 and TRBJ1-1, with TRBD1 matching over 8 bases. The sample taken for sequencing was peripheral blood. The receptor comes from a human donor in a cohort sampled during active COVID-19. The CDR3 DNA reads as TGTGCCTGCACCTGGACAGGGTATAGGGTCACTGAAGCTTTCTTT. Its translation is CACTWTGYRVTEAFF.